The present T cell receptor beta chain was sequenced within a study of blood T cell repertoires in COVID-19. On the study more broadly: The samples span acute and convalescent COVID-19 from the United States, Italy and Spain. PBMCs, B-cell-depleted T cells, or T cells provided the cDNA or gDNA that made up the material.

This CDR3 region has 15 residues. Between the trimmed V and J ends, which lost 4 bases and 0 bases, there was a span of 11 bases. CDR1 and CDR2 (germline): SGHRS, YFSETQ. Seattle researchers signed up patients amid active infection and tracked them longitudinally. In the original processing: Amplification of reference gene primers provided the estimated nucleated cell counts. Assay used: immunoSEQ multiplex PCR; TCRdb lists only in-frame clones, some missing. That table gives V, J and clone size, and the DNA gave D and trimming. This table holds 55,000 to 70,000 clones, about 90% found once. The receptor comes from a woman aged 50 to 60 with COVID-19, enrolled during active disease. Sequencing was carried out using peripheral blood. The V and J genes are TRBV5-1 and TRBJ1-3; unclear D gene. This CDR3 is CASSQSQFSGNTIYF. In DNA, the CDR3 is TGCGCCAGCAGCCAAAGTCAGTTCTCTGGAAACACCATATATTTT.